The 31 T cell receptor beta chains below come from one sample, sequenced in a study of T cells in women clearing cervical HPV infection. TCRdb's copy holds only in-frame clones and misses some; the assay was immunoSEQ multiplex PCR. The sample table sets out tens of thousands of clones. Sequences were obtained from blood buffy coat. The receptor set was obtained from a woman aged 18-70 years with a cervical HPV16 infection that either progressed to CIN3+ or cleared (not recorded which).

Comment on this clone: The read ends 3 residues before the CDR3 terminus; that terminus is restored from the germline J gene. The chain joins TRBV5-6 to TRBJ2-1, with 8 positions matching TRBD1. The CDR3 is 15 residues long. Germline assignment: CDR1 SGHDT and CDR2 YYEEEE. V dropped 4 bases and J dropped 7; count of bases not matched to a gene: 10. The DNA read from the CDR3 is TGTGCCAGCAGCGCCCCCAGGGGGCAACCTAATGAG. Translation gives CASSAPRGQPNE. In full, the CDR3 reads CASSAPRGQPNEQFF.

A remark on this clone: The junction differs from germline at one of its ends, possibly a read error. The read is 3 residues too short to cover the CDR3 end, so that end is filled in from the germline J gene. The chain combines TRBV4-2 with TRBJ1-1; 7 bases fit TRBD1. CDR1 is LGHNA, CDR2 YNFKEQ, per germline. The CDR3 spans 17 residues. The sequenced CDR3 bases are TGCGCCAGCAGCCAAGCCTTTTTAGGGGGCCCGAACACTGAA. Amino acids: CASSQAFLGGPNTE. The whole CDR3 sequence reads CASSQAFLGGPNTEAFF.

Of note for this clone: The read terminates 3 residues before the CDR3 end, so the remaining end is supplied by the germline J gene. This rearrangement joins TRBV11-2 to TRBJ2-7; D is ambiguous. V lost 5 bases, J lost 1 base, and 3 bases lay in between. The CDR3 contains 11 residues. The germline V gene encodes CDR1 SGHAT and CDR2 FQNNGV. The sequenced part of the CDR3 DNA is TGTGCCAGCAGCCCTTCCTACGAG. It specifies CASSPSYE. The full CDR3 reads CASSPSYEQYF. Drawing the rest from reference TRBV11-2 and TRBJ2-7, the complete variable domain is EAGVAQSPRYKIIEKRQSVAFWCNPISGHATLYWYQQILGQGPKLLIQFQNNGVVDDSQLPKDRFSAERLKGVDSTLKIQPAKLEDSAVYLCASSPSYEQYFGPGTRLTVT.

The CDR3 DNA, read in part, is TGCAGCGTTGACGAGTGGACAGGGGACTATGGC. This translates into CSVDEWTGDYG. The whole CDR3 reads CSVDEWTGDYGYTF. J is TRBJ1-2 and V is TRBV29-1, with TRBD1 matching 9 bases. The CDR3 extends 3 residues past the end of the read, so its final part is completed from the germline J gene. This CDR3 has 14 residues. The J segment lost 3 bases and the V segment lost 3 bases, leaving 5 bases of the junction unmatched. The germline CDR1 and CDR2 sequences are SQVTM and ANQGSEA.

About this clone: With the read ending 3 residues before the CDR3 end, the germline J gene is used to fill in that end. The sample contains more than one DNA sequence encoding this CDR3. This chain joins TRBV18 and TRBJ2-1; 10 bases map to TRBD2. CDR1 is KGHSH, CDR2 LQKENI, per germline. CDR3 length: 18 amino acids. J was trimmed by 0 bases and V by 0 bases; bases with no gene match: 5. The CDR3 is CASSPPASGGSSYNEQFF. Incomplete CDR3 DNA: TGTGCCAGCTCACCACCGGCTAGCGGGGGAAGCTCCTACAATGAG.

Remarks on this clone: The DNA ends 3 residues before the CDR3 does, and the rest of the CDR3 is filled in from the germline J gene. V usage is TRBV28 and J usage is TRBJ2-3; a weak D match, TRBD1 (6 bases). This CDR3 contains 16 residues. CDR1 MDHEN and CDR2 SYDVKM come from the germline V gene. Trimming removed 6 bases at V and 2 bases at J, with 18 bases between. CDR3: CASSLDRPISTDTQYF. The part of the CDR3 DNA that was read is TGTGCCAGCAGCTTAGACAGGCCTATTTCCACAGATACG. Complete variable domain (other parts from reference TRBV28 and TRBJ2-3): DVKVTQSSRYLVKRTGEKVFLECVQDMDHENMFWYRQDPGLGLRLIYFSYDVKMKEKGDIPEGYSVSREKKERFSLILESASTNQTSMYLCASSLDRPISTDTQYFGPGTRLTVL.

By frequency, this clone registers medium-sized. The read ends 3 residues shy of where the CDR3 ends; the end is completed using the germline J gene. The J gene is TRBJ2-2, the V gene TRBV7-9; maybe TRBD2 (6 bases). Per germline, CDR1 SEHNR and CDR2 FQNEAQ (reference sequence). CDR3 length: 15 residues. Trimming left V 3 bases short and J 6 bases short, with 14 bases between. The chain's CDR3 is CASSLGGVLAGELFF. CDR3 DNA (partial): TGTGCCAGCAGCTTGGGGGGAGTTCTGGCCGGGGAG. The whole variable domain, remainder taken from reference TRBV7-9 and TRBJ2-2, is DTGVSQNPRHKITKRGQNVTFRCDPISEHNRLYWYRQTLGQGPEFLTYFQNEAQLEKSRLLSDRFSAERPKGSFSTLEIQRTEQGDSAMYLCASSLGGVLAGELFFGEGSRLTVL.

As to this clone: The CDR3 extends 3 residues past the end of the read, so its final part is completed from the germline J gene. The chain has TRBV18 and TRBJ2-7; possibly TRBD2 for D (5 bases). Trimming stripped 3 bases from V and 2 bases from J, with 11 bases between. The CDR3 has 14 amino acids. The germline CDR1 and CDR2 sequences are KGHSH and LQKENI. The CDR3 protein is CASSPLGEPYEQYF. The part of the CDR3 DNA that was read is TGTGCCAGCTCACCCCTCGGGGAGCCCTACGAG.

A remark on this clone: The read stops 3 residues short of the end of the CDR3; the missing end is completed from the germline J gene. The chain uses TRBV19 and TRBJ2-7; 10 nucleotides match TRBD1. The germline gives CDR1 LNHDA, CDR2 SQIVND (reference sequence). J lost 3 bases, V lost 3 bases, and 8 bases had no gene match. The CDR3 runs 16 residues. The CDR3 loop is CASSMGGQGTGYEQYF. The covered CDR3 bases are TGTGCCAGTAGTATGGGGGGACAGGGGACGGGCTACGAG.

About this clone itself: The read comes to an end 3 residues before the CDR3 does, leaving the germline J gene to fill in the end. The chain uses TRBV6-2 or TRBV6-3 and TRBJ2-5; D not certain. V was clipped by 7 bases and J by 5 bases, with 8 bases between them. The germline gives CDR1 MNHEY, CDR2 SVGEGT. This CDR3 spans 11 amino acids. The sequenced part of the CDR3 DNA is TGTGCCAGCACCCTCGGGGAGACC. Its translation: CASTLGET. The full CDR3 sequence reads CASTLGETQYF.

A remark on this clone: The read falls 3 residues short of the CDR3 end, and the missing part is taken from the germline J gene. The chain combines TRBV19 with TRBJ2-4; TRBD1 aligns across 9 bases. Germline V gives CDR1 LNHDA, CDR2 SQIVND (reference sequence). The CDR3 covers 12 residues. The part of the CDR3 DNA that was read is TGTGCCAGTACCGGACAGGGGTATGGT. Amino acid sequence: CASTGQGYG. In full, the CDR3 is CASTGQGYGQYF. The full variable domain, rest sourced from reference TRBV19 and TRBJ2-4, is DGGITQSPKYLFRKEGQNVTLSCEQNLNHDAMYWYRQDPGQGLRLIYYSQIVNDFQKGDIAEGYSVSREKKESFPLTVTSAQKNPTAFYLCASTGQGYGQYFGAGTRLSVL.

With regard to this clone: Read coverage stops 3 residues before the CDR3 terminus; the germline J gene supplies the remainder. The chain employs TRBV28 and TRBJ1-1; TRBD1 might be the D (5 bases). The CDR3 runs 16 residues. Trimming stripped 1 base from V and 6 bases from J, with 18 bases between. CDR1 and CDR2 from the germline V gene are MDHEN and SYDVKM. CDR3 residues: CASSLLGWVRGAEAFF. Incomplete CDR3 DNA: TGTGCCAGCAGTTTATTAGGGTGGGTGCGGGGCGCTGAA.

Notes on this clone: The CDR3 goes on 3 residues after the read ends, and that part is filled in from the germline J gene. The rearrangement links TRBV7-2 to TRBJ1-1, with 7 bases identical to TRBD1. CDR3 length equals 14 residues. V dropped 4 bases and J dropped 2; count of bases not matched to a gene: 4. Germline V gene lookup returns CDR1 SGHTA and CDR2 FQGNSA. CDR3 DNA, as far as it was read: TGTGCCAGCAGCTCGACAGGGAGAAACACTGAA. Its translation: CASSSTGRNTE. The complete CDR3 protein is CASSSTGRNTEAFF.

A remark on this clone: The CDR3 extends 3 residues past the end of the read, so its final part is completed from the germline J gene. V gene TRBV19 combines with J gene TRBJ2-3; 7 nucleotides align to TRBD2. CDR3 length: 15 amino acids. The ends lost 5 bases at V and 2 bases at J; junction bases unmatched: 7. CDR1 and CDR2 (germline): LNHDA, SQIVND (reference sequence). Incomplete CDR3 DNA: TGTGCCAGTAGTCCGCCTAGCGGACCCACAGATACG. It encodes CASSPPSGPTDT. The full-length CDR3 reads as CASSPPSGPTDTQYF. Combining the CDR3 with reference TRBV19 and TRBJ2-3 gives the whole variable domain DGGITQSPKYLFRKEGQNVTLSCEQNLNHDAMYWYRQDPGQGLRLIYYSQIVNDFQKGDIAEGYSVSREKKESFPLTVTSAQKNPTAFYLCASSPPSGPTDTQYFGPGTRLTVL.

In the case of this clone: The CDR3 end lies 3 residues beyond the end of the read and is filled in from the germline J gene. The chain links TRBV2 to TRBJ2-1; 10 nucleotides match TRBD2. The CDR3 runs to 14 residues. Germline V gives CDR1 SNHLY, CDR2 FYNNEI. Trimming cost V 8 bases and J 5 bases; bases outside gene matches: 6. The CDR3 here is CASWGLAPDNEQFF. The part of the CDR3 DNA that was read is TGTGCCAGCTGGGGACTAGCGCCAGACAATGAG.

The sequenced part of the CDR3 DNA is TGTGCCAGCAGCTTAACGGGTCGGGGGTTGGGCACAGATACG. Protein: CASSLTGRGLGTDT. The full CDR3 protein is CASSLTGRGLGTDTQYF. This sequence joins TRBV7-3 and TRBJ2-3; D may be TRBD2 (6 bases). The read ends 3 residues shy of where the CDR3 ends; the end is completed using the germline J gene. Trimming took off 0 bases at V and 1 base at J, with 14 bases between the two ends. Germline assignment: CDR1 SGHTA and CDR2 FQGTGA. This CDR3 is built from 17 residues.

About this clone itself: The observed sequence ends 3 residues before the CDR3 terminus, with the missing tail filled in from the germline J gene. The V call is TRBV6-4, the J call TRBJ2-1; 9 nucleotides match TRBD2. Per the germline V gene, CDR1 is MRHNA and CDR2 is SNTAGT. The ends lost 5 bases at V and 7 bases at J; junction bases unmatched: 9. The CDR3 totals 15 residues. The sequenced CDR3 bases are TGTGCCAGCAGTTCCGTAGCGGGAGAGGGGAATGAG. Protein product: CASSSVAGEGNE. The CDR3 in its entirety is CASSSVAGEGNEQFF.

As concerns this clone: The read gets to within 3 residues of the CDR3 end, and the germline J gene fills in the rest. V and J are TRBV19 and TRBJ2-2, with TRBD1 as a possible D gene (7 bases). Germline V CDR1 and CDR2: LNHDA, SQIVND (reference sequence). The CDR3 is made up of 15 amino acids. Trimming shortened V by 9 bases and J by 3 bases, and 17 bases separated the two germline ends. The part of the CDR3 DNA that was read is TGTGCCAGCACCTCGGCAGGGGGGCACACCGGGGAG. Protein: CASTSAGGHTGE. The entire CDR3 sequence reads CASTSAGGHTGELFF.

CDR3 amino acids: CASSETSGSFVEQFF. The covered CDR3 bases are TGTGCCAGCAGTGAAACTAGCGGGAGTTTCGTTGAG. The chain links TRBV2 to TRBJ2-1; TRBD2 agrees at 11 bases. Sequencing ends 3 residues short of the CDR3 end; the germline J gene provides the rest. The CDR3 length is 15 residues. J lost 9 bases, V lost 2 bases, and 6 bases had no gene match. Germline values: CDR1 SNHLY, CDR2 FYNNEI.

Regarding this clone: The CDR3 is cut off 3 residues early in the read; its end comes from the germline J gene. The gene calls are TRBV25-1 and TRBJ2-3; 11 bases are shared with TRBD2. This CDR3 comprises 15 residues. V shed 4 bases and J 0 bases; nucleotides not matched to a gene: 0. CDR1 and CDR2 (germline): MGHDK, SYGVNS. CDR3 in amino acids: CASSGTSGSTDTQYF. The CDR3 DNA, read in part, is TGTGCCAGCAGTGGGACTAGCGGGAGCACAGATACG.

A word on this clone: The sequenced fragment ends 3 residues before the CDR3 boundary, so the rest is inferred from the germline J gene. V usage is TRBV5-1 and J usage is TRBJ1-1, with 8 bases matching TRBD1. With 4 bases clipped from V and 1 base from J, the junction kept 3 bases outside the gene matches. The CDR3 has 14 amino acids. CDR1 and CDR2 from the germline V gene are SGHRS and YFSETQ. This chain's CDR3 is CASSAGTGNTEAFF. CDR3 DNA, as far as it was read: TGCGCCAGCAGCGCCGGGACAGGGAACACTGAA.

Concerning this clone: The read ends 3 residues early relative to the CDR3; the germline J gene fills the gap. This chain uses TRBV7-3 with TRBJ2-6; D remains unclear. The germline V gene encodes CDR1 SGHTA and CDR2 FQGTGA. Trimming took off 4 bases at V and 0 bases at J, with 16 bases between the two ends. This CDR3 is built from 18 residues. Partial CDR3 DNA: TGTGCCAGCAGCTCCAGACAAGAGGCCTTCTCTGGGGCCAACGTC. Residues: CASSSRQEAFSGANV. The CDR3 as a whole reads CASSSRQEAFSGANVLTF. The full variable domain, with the rest looked up from reference TRBV7-3 and TRBJ2-6, is GAGVSQTPSNKVTEKGKYVELRCDPISGHTALYWYRQSLGQGPEFLIYFQGTGAADDSGLPNDRFFAVRPEGSVSTLKIQRTERGDSAVYLCASSSRQEAFSGANVLTFGAGSRLTVL.

Measured by frequency, this clone is medium-sized. The missing CDR3 end, 3 residues past where the read stops, is filled in from the germline J gene. V usage is TRBV2 and J usage is TRBJ2-4; TRBD1 agrees at 8 bases. Trimming removed 5 bases from V and 5 bases from J; junction bases left unmatched: 8. This CDR3 spans 15 amino acids. Germline-derived CDR1 and CDR2 are SNHLY and FYNNEI. Partial CDR3 DNA: TGTGCCAGCAGTTTGACAGGGGTTTTGGAAAACATT. Translating gives CASSLTGVLENI. The complete CDR3 sequence is CASSLTGVLENIQYF.

In regard to this clone: From the germline J gene comes the end of the CDR3, since the read stops 3 residues before it. This chain connects TRBV6-1 to TRBJ2-3; TRBD2 aligns across 8 bases. V was pared by 2 bases and J by 2 bases, with 3 bases of the junction left unmatched. This CDR3 region has 15 residues. Germline V CDR1 and CDR2: MNHNS, SASEGT. The sequenced CDR3 bases are TGTGCCAGCAGTGAACCAGCGGGAGCCACAGATACG. Protein sequence: CASSEPAGATDT. The full CDR3 reads CASSEPAGATDTQYF.

As to this clone: The read falls 3 residues short of the CDR3 end, and the missing part is taken from the germline J gene. The chain employs TRBV28 and TRBJ1-6; D is possibly TRBD1 (6 bases). Trimming stripped 4 bases from V and 5 bases from J, with 12 bases between. The CDR3 totals 15 residues. CDR1 is MDHEN, CDR2 SYDVKM, per germline. The CDR3 reads CASSSGATDNSPLHF. Partial CDR3 DNA: TGTGCCAGCAGTTCAGGGGCCACCGATAATTCACCC. The variable domain in full, with the rest retrieved from reference TRBV28 and TRBJ1-6, is DVKVTQSSRYLVKRTGEKVFLECVQDMDHENMFWYRQDPGLGLRLIYFSYDVKMKEKGDIPEGYSVSREKKERFSLILESASTNQTSMYLCASSSGATDNSPLHFGNGTRLTVT.

Comments on this clone: With the read ending 3 residues before the CDR3 end, the germline J gene is used to fill in that end. The V gene is TRBV18, the J gene TRBJ2-7; TRBD2 agrees at 9 bases. The CDR3 extends over 15 amino acids. Looked up from germline, CDR1 is KGHSH and CDR2 is LQKENI. After removal of 2 bases from V and 0 bases from J, the junction contained 2 bases not matched to a gene. The CDR3 bases that were read are TGTGCCAGCTCACCAGGCGGGAGGGCCTCCTACGAG. Its translation is CASSPGGRASYE. The CDR3 reads in full as CASSPGGRASYEQYF.

Turning to this clone: The read gets to within 3 residues of the CDR3 end, and the germline J gene fills in the rest. J is TRBJ2-7 and V is TRBV3-1 (or the pseudogene TRBV3-2); maybe TRBD1 (5 bases). The CDR3 is 15 amino acids. Trimming removed 4 bases from V and 2 bases from J, with 15 bases in between. Germline CDR1 is LGHDT and CDR2 is YNNKEL (reference sequence). This chain's CDR3 is CASSPQGVSTYEQYF. CDR3 bases read: TGTGCCAGCAGCCCTCAAGGGGTTAGCACCTACGAG.

As to this clone: The CDR3 extends 3 residues past the end of the read, so its final part is completed from the germline J gene. The V and J genes are TRBV19 and TRBJ1-4; D unclear. This CDR3 comprises 15 residues. V shed 10 bases and J shed 0 bases, with 15 bases lying between them. Per germline, CDR1 LNHDA and CDR2 SQIVND (reference sequence). CDR3: CATRPSGSTNEKLFF. The covered CDR3 bases are TGTGCCACTAGACCGTCAGGCTCAACTAATGAAAAA.

A note on this clone: The CDR3 end lies 3 residues beyond the end of the read and is filled in from the germline J gene. The rearrangement uses TRBV18 and TRBJ2-1, with 12 nucleotides matching TRBD2. Trimming cost V 6 bases and J 6 bases; bases outside gene matches: 12. Germline-derived CDR1 and CDR2 are KGHSH and LQKENI. The CDR3 spans 17 residues. The chain's CDR3 is CASSSTSGRIGSNEQFF. Incomplete CDR3 DNA: TGTGCCAGCTCTTCGACTAGCGGGAGAATTGGTAGCAATGAG.

CDR3 residues: CASSIRAMNTGELFF. The CDR3 DNA, read in part, is TGTGCCAGTAGTATACGAGCAATGAACACCGGGGAG. The J gene is TRBJ2-2, the V gene TRBV19; D uncertain. The missing CDR3 end, 3 residues past where the read stops, is filled in from the germline J gene. CDR1 is LNHDA and CDR2 is SQIVND in the germline V gene (reference sequence). This CDR3 is built from 15 residues. V dropped 2 bases and J dropped 1 base, with 8 bases sitting between them. Looking up the rest from reference TRBV19 and TRBJ2-2 gives the full variable domain: DGGITQSPKYLFRKEGQNVTLSCEQNLNHDAMYWYRQDPGQGLRLIYYSQIVNDFQKGDIAEGYSVSREKKESFPLTVTSAQKNPTAFYLCASSIRAMNTGELFFGEGSRLTVL.

On this clone: Read data end 3 residues before the CDR3 end; the end is taken from the germline J gene. The rearrangement joins TRBV5-4 to TRBJ1-6, with TRBD1 matching over 8 bases. With 4 bases clipped from V and 8 bases from J, the junction kept 5 bases outside the gene matches. CDR1 SGHNT and CDR2 YYREEE come from the germline V gene (reference sequence). This CDR3 region has 14 residues. CDR3 DNA (partial): TGTGCCAGCAGCCAGGGGGCGTCGTATTCACCC. Its protein product is CASSQGASYSP. The CDR3 reads in full as CASSQGASYSPLHF.